Following are 13 T cell receptor beta chains from one sample sequenced in a study of cytomegalovirus exposure and HLA in healthy donors. PCR was performed using 60 Vbeta and 13 Jbeta primers. Here immunoSEQ multiplex PCR was the method, and the copy in TCRdb shows in-frame clones only, minus some. This table has fewer than 100,000 clones, roughly 78% appearing once. Material for sequencing was PBMCs. These receptors all stem from a male donor in good health and CMV-seropositive.

The V gene is TRBV28, the J gene TRBJ2-1; the match to TRBD2 covers 7 bases. After removal of 8 bases from V and 4 bases from J, the junction contained 11 bases not matched to a gene. Germline CDR1 and CDR2: MDHEN and SYDVKM. The CDR3 contains 15 residues. CDR3 in amino acids: CASRLGRESYNEQFF. In nucleotides, the CDR3 is TGTGCCAGCCGACTGGGGCGGGAGTCTTACAATGAGCAGTTCTTC.

Only a few counts were recorded for this clone. The chain couples TRBV5-1 to TRBJ1-3; weak D call: TRBD1 (6 bases). Trimming stripped 1 base from V and 6 bases from J, with 8 bases between. CDR1 and CDR2 (germline): SGHRS, YFSETQ. The CDR3 spans 13 residues. CDR3 nucleotides: TGCGCCAGCAGCTTGACAGGGTCAAACACCATATATTTT. This gives the protein CASSLTGSNTIYF.

This clone was recorded only once. V usage is TRBV6-6 and J usage is TRBJ2-2, with a tentative D call TRBD2 (5 bases). The V gene lost 0 bases and the J gene lost 4 bases, with 6 bases spanning the gap. CDR3 length: 14 residues. Germline V CDR1 and CDR2: MNHNY, SVGAGI (reference sequence). The CDR3 protein is CASSYSAGTGELFF. CDR3 nucleotide sequence: TGTGCCAGCAGTTACTCGGCGGGCACCGGGGAGCTGTTTTTT.

This clone was counted between two and nine times. The chain uses TRBV15 and TRBJ2-7; possibly TRBD2 for D (6 bases). The germline V and J ends were trimmed by 5 bases and 6 bases, with 11 bases remaining between them. The CDR3 extends over 12 amino acids. Germline CDR1 and CDR2: LNHNV and YYDKDF (reference sequence). The CDR3 loop is CATSPGGSEQYF. The CDR3 nucleotides are TGTGCCACCAGCCCTGGGGGGTCCGAGCAGTACTTC.

V and J are TRBV9 and TRBJ1-2, with 8 bases fitting TRBD1. Trimming removed 0 bases from V and 13 bases from J; junction bases left unmatched: 11. Germline CDR1 SGDLS, CDR2 YYNGEE. The CDR3 is made up of 14 amino acids. The CDR3 region is CASSVEGRGRGFTF. The CDR3 bases are TGTGCCAGCAGCGTAGAGGGCAGGGGGCGAGGATTCACCTTC.

The chain joins TRBV9 to TRBJ2-3; possibly TRBD1 for D (5 bases). The V end lost 0 bases, the J end lost 3 bases, and 11 bases lay between the germline ends. Germline assignment: CDR1 SGDLS and CDR2 YYNGEE. CDR3 size: 15 residues. In nucleotides, the CDR3 is TGTGCCAGCAGCGTAGCTCGGCAGGGAACAGATACGCAGTATTTT. Residues: CASSVARQGTDTQYF.

The genes are TRBV27 and TRBJ2-5; 7 bases fit TRBD1. The tail of the sequence fits TRBJ2-7 better, so the J call may be wrong. This CDR3 contains 15 residues. Germline loops: CDR1 MNHEY, CDR2 SMNVEV (reference sequence). CDR3 sequence: CASRSGAGGFGEQYF. CDR3 bases: TGTGCCAGCAGGTCCGGGGCAGGGGGTTTTGGCGAGCAGTACTTC.

The genes are TRBV28 and TRBJ1-2, with a possible D match to TRBD1 (6 bases). Looked up from germline, CDR1 is MDHEN and CDR2 is SYDVKM. CDR3 length: 15 amino acids. Deletions cut 8 bases from V and 8 bases from J, with 24 bases between. The CDR3 coding sequence is TGTGCCAGCCGAGGGGGACTCGGGGGGGCGGGGGGCTACACCTTC. It is translated as CASRGGLGGAGGYTF.

V and J are TRBV5-1 and TRBJ1-6, with 12 bases identical to TRBD1. V lost 3 bases and J lost 9; bases outside the gene matches: 16. CDR3 size: 19 residues. Germline CDR1 and CDR2: SGHRS and YFSETQ. CDR3 DNA sequence: TGCGCCAGCAGCTCGATCCCGGGACAGGGGGCGAGGGTCGGTTCACCCCTCCACTTT. Its translation: CASSSIPGQGARVGSPLHF.

CDR3 amino acids: CAAAGVSTDTQYF. Written as DNA, the CDR3 is TGTGCCGCTGCGGGTGTAAGCACAGATACGCAGTATTTT. The chain combines TRBV30 with TRBJ2-3; D perhaps matches TRBD2 (5 bases). Germline CDR1 is GTSNPN and CDR2 is SVGIG (reference sequence). V lost 8 bases and J lost 0, with 12 bases in between. This CDR3 is built from 13 residues.

The V call is TRBV27, the J call TRBJ2-6, with 9 bases fitting TRBD2. Unmatched junction bases numbered 1, after V lost 2 bases and J lost 2 bases. CDR1 and CDR2 (germline): MNHEY, SMNVEV (reference sequence). This CDR3 has 16 amino acids. Here the CDR3 reads CASSLAGGPGANVLTF. In DNA, the CDR3 is TGTGCCAGCAGTTTAGCGGGAGGGCCTGGGGCCAACGTCCTGACTTTC.

This chain joins TRBV30 and TRBJ2-4, with D perhaps TRBD2 (7 bases). Deletions cut 2 bases from V and 3 bases from J, with 14 bases between. This CDR3 region has 15 residues. Germline V lookup: CDR1 GTSNPN, CDR2 SVGIG (reference sequence). CDR3 nucleotide sequence: TGTGCCTGGAGTCTGGGGGGGCGAGGCAAAAACATTCAGTACTTC. Its protein product is CAWSLGGRGKNIQYF.

V is TRBV5-1 and J is TRBJ1-2; TRBD1 matches 7 bases. Germline CDR1 SGHRS, CDR2 YFSETQ. This CDR3 is 14 amino acids long. The V segment lost 1 base and the J segment 6 bases; nucleotides outside the gene matches: 6. The CDR3 nucleotides read TGCGCCAGCAGCTTGCAAGACAGGGTAGATGGCTACACCTTC. Amino acid sequence: CASSLQDRVDGYTF.